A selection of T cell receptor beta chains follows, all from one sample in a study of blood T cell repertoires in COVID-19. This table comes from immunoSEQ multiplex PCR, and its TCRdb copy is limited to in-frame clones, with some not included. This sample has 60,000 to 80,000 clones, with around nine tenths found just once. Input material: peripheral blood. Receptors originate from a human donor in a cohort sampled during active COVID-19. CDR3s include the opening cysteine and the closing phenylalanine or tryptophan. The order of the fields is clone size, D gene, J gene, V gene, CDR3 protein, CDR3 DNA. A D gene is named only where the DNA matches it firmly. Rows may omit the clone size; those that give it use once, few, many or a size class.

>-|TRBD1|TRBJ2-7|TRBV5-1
CASSLGQGAYEQYF
TGCGCCAGCAGCTTGGGGCAGGGGGCTTACGAGCAGTACTTC
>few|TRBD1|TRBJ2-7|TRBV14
CASSLPGTGYEQYF
TGTGCCAGCAGCCTGCCCGGGACAGGCTACGAGCAGTACTTC
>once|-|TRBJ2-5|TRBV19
CASSDGATGPGLGWETQYF
TGTGCCAGTAGTGACGGGGCGACAGGGCCGGGACTAGGGTGGGAGACCCAGTACTTC
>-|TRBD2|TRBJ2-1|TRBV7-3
CASSLGLAGNEQFF
TGTGCCAGCAGCTTGGGACTAGCAGGCAATGAGCAGTTCTTC
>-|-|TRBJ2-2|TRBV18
CASSPTRGRNTGELFF
TGTGCCAGCTCACCCACCAGGGGTCGGAACACCGGGGAGCTGTTTTTT
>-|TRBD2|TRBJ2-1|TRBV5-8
CASNLVTGTSGGNEQFF
TGTGCCAGCAACCTAGTTACCGGGACTAGCGGGGGCAATGAGCAGTTCTTC
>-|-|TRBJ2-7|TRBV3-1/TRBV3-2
CASSPLLAYSYEQYF
TGTGCCAGCAGCCCACTACTAGCTTACTCCTACGAGCAGTACTTC
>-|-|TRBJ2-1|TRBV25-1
CASSGTRYNEQFF
TGTGCCAGCAGTGGGACTCGGTACAATGAGCAGTTCTTC
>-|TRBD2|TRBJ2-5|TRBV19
CASSIKRGGSGETQYF
TGTGCCAGTAGTATTAAGCGGGGGGGCTCGGGTGAGACCCAGTACTTC
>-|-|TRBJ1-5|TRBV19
CASSISRGGDNQPQHF
TGTGCCAGTAGTATCTCTCGGGGAGGGGACAATCAGCCCCAGCATTTT
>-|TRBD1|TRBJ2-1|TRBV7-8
CASSPQGAQSRNEQFF
TGTGCCAGCAGCCCTCAGGGGGCCCAATCCCGGAATGAGCAGTTCTTC
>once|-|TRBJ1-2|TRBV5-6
CASSFLGAGVNYGYTF
TGTGCCAGCAGCTTTTTGGGCGCGGGGGTTAACTATGGCTACACCTTC
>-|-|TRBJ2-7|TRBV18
CASSGRGAYEQYF
TGTGCCAGTAGTGGCAGGGGGGCCTACGAGCAGTACTTC
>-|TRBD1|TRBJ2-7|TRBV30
CAVTGTGPREQYF
TGTGCCGTAACCGGGACAGGGCCAAGGGAGCAGTACTTC